This passage covers 27 T cell receptor beta chains from one sample sequenced in a study of CD8 T cells in ankylosing spondylitis. Study-level points and caveats: Within ankylosing spondylitis blood, a TCR beta motif made up of roughly eight highly homologous variants appeared to be characteristic.

These receptors' targets are unknown. Using its own MiXCR run on the 5' RACE reads, TCRdb lists one record per CDR3 protein. The sample carries about 390,000 distinct CDR3 sequences, 20% to 25% recorded once. The specimen was blood, either unsorted or a sorted T cell fraction (not recorded which). These receptors originate from a male donor with ankylosing spondylitis.

This clonotype was seen more than once but under ten times. This chain joins TRBV19 and TRBJ1-1; D possibly corresponds to TRBD1 (5 bases). Germline CDR1 reads LNHDA; CDR2 reads SQIVND (reference sequence). The V and J ends lost 4 bases and 5 bases respectively, with 17 bases between them. This CDR3 is built from 15 residues. The CDR3, as DNA: TGTGCCAGTAGTAAGAGGGGAAGGACTATGACTGAAGCTTTCTTT. Translating gives CASSKRGRTMTEAFF.

The rearrangement joins TRBV4-3 to TRBJ2-5, with a weak D call TRBD1 (5 bases). V shed 0 bases and J shed 5 bases, with 25 bases lying between them. The CDR3 has 19 residues. Germline assignment: CDR1 LGHNA and CDR2 YSLEER. The CDR3 loop reads CASSQDLFRVQGSDETQYF. CDR3 nucleotides: TGCGCCAGCAGCCAAGATCTTTTTCGCGTGCAGGGTAGTGATGAGACCCAGTACTTC.

The genes are TRBV28 and TRBJ2-7; no clear D gene. Germline V gene data show CDR1 as MDHEN and CDR2 as SYDVKM. This CDR3 has 13 amino acids. With 1 base removed from V and 3 bases from J, the gap between germline ends came to 7 bases. The CDR3 spells CASSLSLLYEQYF. The DNA of the CDR3 is TGTGCCAGCAGTTTATCCCTTCTCTACGAGCAGTACTTC.

This clonotype occurred a few times. The chain couples TRBV10-3 to TRBJ2-3; unclear D gene. Germline CDR1 reads ENHRY; CDR2 reads SYGVKD. V was trimmed by 6 bases and J by 5 bases, leaving 9 bases between them. CDR3 length: 12 amino acids. CDR3 nucleotides: TGTGCCATCAGGGAAATGGGAGATACGCAGTATTTT. The encoded protein is CAIREMGDTQYF.

The chain joins TRBV5-6 to TRBJ1-1; a possible D gene is TRBD1 (5 bases). CDR3 length: 15 residues. In germline, CDR1 is SGHDT, CDR2 YYEEEE. V was clipped by 1 base and J by 3 bases, with 13 bases between them. As DNA, the CDR3 is TGTGCCAGCAGCTTGAACCCCAGGGCGTACACTGAAGCTTTCTTT. Encoded protein: CASSLNPRAYTEAFF.

This clonotype was picked up a small number of times. The V gene is TRBV29-1, the J gene TRBJ2-1, with TRBD1 identical over 9 bases. V shed 5 bases and J 7 bases; nucleotides not matched to a gene: 3. From germline, CDR1 is SQVTM and CDR2 ANQGSEA. This CDR3 spans 12 amino acids. This chain's CDR3 is CSVSTGGNEQFF. CDR3 in DNA: TGCAGCGTTTCGACAGGGGGGAATGAGCAGTTCTTC.

The CDR3 coding sequence is TGCAGCGTTATGCGGGGGGGATTGAACACTGAAGCTTTCTTT. Protein sequence: CSVMRGGLNTEAFF. The chain is built from TRBV29-1 and TRBJ1-1; possible D gene TRBD1, 5 bases. Germline V CDR1 and CDR2: SQVTM, ANQGSEA. There are 14 residues in the CDR3. Trimming took off 5 bases at V and 0 bases at J, with 13 bases between the two ends.

The V gene is TRBV19, the J gene TRBJ2-1; 10 bases map to TRBD1. After removal of 7 bases from V and 0 bases from J, the junction contained 9 bases not matched to a gene. CDR1 and CDR2 from the germline V gene are LNHDA and SQIVND (reference sequence). The CDR3 totals 17 residues. For the CDR3, the DNA is TGTGCCAGTACCCGGACAGGGGGATTTAACTCCTACAATGAGCAGTTCTTC. Translation: CASTRTGGFNSYNEQFF. Based on the CDR3 plus reference TRBV19 and TRBJ2-1, the full variable domain is DGGITQSPKYLFRKEGQNVTLSCEQNLNHDAMYWYRQDPGQGLRLIYYSQIVNDFQKGDIAEGYSVSREKKESFPLTVTSAQKNPTAFYLCASTRTGGFNSYNEQFFGPGTRLTVL.

This clonotype was detected only a few times. This chain connects TRBV5-1 to TRBJ2-7; 15 bases are shared with TRBD2. J lost 6 bases, V lost 1 base, and 5 bases had no gene match. This CDR3 is 16 amino acids long. The germline V gene encodes CDR1 SGHRS and CDR2 YFSETQ. CDR3 amino acids: CASSLILGLAGGEQYF. The CDR3 nucleotides read TGCGCCAGCAGCTTGATACTGGGACTAGCGGGAGGCGAGCAGTACTTC.

The rearrangement joins TRBV29-1 to TRBJ1-1; D unclear. The V gene lost 7 bases and the J gene lost 3 bases, with 21 bases spanning the gap. Germline V CDR1 and CDR2: SQVTM, ANQGSEA. The CDR3 is 15 amino acids. CDR3 region: CSAESTSLRDTEAFF. Written as DNA, the CDR3 is TGCAGCGCGGAGAGTACAAGCCTTAGGGACACTGAAGCTTTCTTT.

The table lists this clonotype with a few counts. V is TRBV29-1 and J is TRBJ2-7; TRBD2 matches at 10 bases. The CDR3 sequence is 14 residues long. CDR1 and CDR2 from the germline V gene are SQVTM and ANQGSEA. J gave up 2 bases and V 7 bases, and 8 bases lay outside the gene matches. Here the CDR3 DNA reads TGCAGCGCCTCAACTAGCGGGGCGACCTACGAGCAGTACTTC. It yields the protein CSASTSGATYEQYF.

Only a few counts were recorded for this clonotype. The chain couples TRBV12-3 or TRBV12-4 to TRBJ1-4; tentative D call: TRBD1 (5 bases). The CDR3 has 12 residues. The V end lost 4 bases, the J end lost 5 bases, and 5 bases lay between the germline ends. CDR3 sequence reads: CASSSGNEKLFF. CDR3 coding DNA: TGTGCCAGCAGTTCAGGGAATGAAAAACTGTTTTTT.

This clonotype has just a few counts. This chain connects TRBV5-6 to TRBJ1-1; perhaps TRBD1 as D (5 bases). The CDR3 is 16 residues long. Germline CDR1 SGHDT, CDR2 YYEEEE. Trimming cost V 0 bases and J 3 bases, with 15 bases left between them. CDR3 nucleotide sequence: TGTGCCAGCAGCTTGGTTTTTCGGCAGGGAGACACTGAAGCTTTCTTT. Translating gives CASSLVFRQGDTEAFF. Full variable domain (missing parts from reference TRBV5-6 and TRBJ1-1): DAGVTQSPTHLIKTRGQQVTLRCSPKSGHDTVSWYQQALGQGPQFIFQYYEEEERQRGNFPDRFSGHQFPNYSSELNVNALLLGDSALYLCASSLVFRQGDTEAFFGQGTRLTVV.

This chain connects TRBV7-2 to TRBJ1-5, with unresolved D. Deletions cut 1 base from V and 4 bases from J, with 17 bases between. The CDR3 has 17 amino acids. The V gene's germline CDR1 is SGHTA and CDR2 FQGNSA. The CDR3 DNA is TGTGCCAGCAGCTTAGTGTCCCCGACCGGCTTAAATCAGCCCCAGCATTTT. Its translation: CASSLVSPTGLNQPQHF.

The sample holds one count of this clonotype. V usage is TRBV21-1 and J usage is TRBJ2-5; the D call TRBD1 from the table was never checked on the DNA. TRBV21-1 is designated a pseudogene. The CDR3 runs to 12 residues. The CDR3 DNA follows: TGTGCCAGCAGCACCCGTCGCGGGACAGAAGACTTC. Amino acids: CASSTRRGTEDF.

The J gene is TRBJ2-3, the V gene TRBV5-1, with D perhaps TRBD2 (6 bases). V lost 6 bases, J lost 0 bases, and 11 bases lay in between. Germline values: CDR1 SGHRS, CDR2 YFSETQ. The CDR3 runs 14 residues. CDR3 region: CASKVAASTDTQYF. In nucleotides, the CDR3 is TGCGCCAGCAAAGTAGCGGCGAGCACAGATACGCAGTATTTT.

The rearrangement joins TRBV2 to TRBJ2-3, with 7 bases aligning to TRBD1. This CDR3 is 14 amino acids long. The V gene's germline CDR1 is SNHLY and CDR2 FYNNEI. After removal of 11 bases from V and 2 bases from J, the junction contained 10 bases not matched to a gene. The CDR3: CAGLDRTVTDTQYF. CDR3 bases: TGTGCCGGATTGGACAGGACCGTCACAGATACGCAGTATTTT.

V usage is TRBV27 and J usage is TRBJ1-4; 8 nucleotides line up with TRBD1. The CDR3 covers 14 residues. Trimming cost V 8 bases and J 2 bases; bases outside gene matches: 4. Germline V gene lookup returns CDR1 MNHEY and CDR2 SMNVEV (reference sequence). The CDR3 loop reads CASGRQGTNEKLFF. CDR3 DNA sequence: TGTGCCAGCGGGCGACAGGGGACTAATGAAAAACTGTTTTTT. Variable domain in full (rest from reference TRBV27 and TRBJ1-4): EAQVTQNPRYLITVTGKKLTVTCSQNMNHEYMSWYRQDPGLGLRQIYYSMNVEVTDKGDVPEGYKVSRKEKRNFPLILESPSPNQTSLYFCASGRQGTNEKLFFGSGTQLSVL.

The V and J genes are TRBV28 and TRBJ2-3, with a possible D match to TRBD1 (5 bases). This CDR3 has 15 amino acids. Germline V lookup: CDR1 MDHEN, CDR2 SYDVKM. V gave up 6 bases and J gave up 2 bases, with 15 bases separating them. CDR3 nucleotide sequence: TGTGCCAGCAGCCGCACAGGCAGAGTCACAGATACGCAGTATTTT. Amino acid sequence: CASSRTGRVTDTQYF.

The table lists this clonotype with a few counts. V gene TRBV19 combines with J gene TRBJ2-7, with D possibly matching TRBD2 (5 bases). Trimming removed 4 bases at V and 4 bases at J, with 11 bases between. Germline values: CDR1 LNHDA, CDR2 SQIVND (reference sequence). The CDR3 is 13 amino acids. CDR3 nucleotides: TGTGCCAGTAGTAGACGAAGGGAGTACGAGCAGTACTTC. Translation: CASSRRREYEQYF.

The V and J genes are TRBV7-6 and TRBJ2-5, with TRBD2 identical over 8 bases. V was clipped by 1 base and J by 4 bases; unmatched bases: 8. CDR1 and CDR2 (germline): SGHVS, FNYEAQ. CDR3 length: 16 amino acids. The CDR3 DNA reads as TGTGCCAGCAGCTTAGGACCCCCAGCGGGAGCAGAGACCCAGTACTTC. It encodes CASSLGPPAGAETQYF.

The chain carries TRBV28 and TRBJ1-2; no reliable D call. The CDR3 has 14 amino acids. Per germline, CDR1 MDHEN and CDR2 SYDVKM. Trimming took 5 bases from V and 1 from J, leaving 11 bases between them. CDR3 sequence reads: CASSTAGNNYGYTF. The DNA for the CDR3 is TGTGCCAGCAGTACCGCGGGGAATAACTATGGCTACACCTTC.

The rearrangement joins TRBV5-1 to TRBJ2-1; a possible D gene is TRBD1 (5 bases). CDR1 is SGHRS and CDR2 is YFSETQ in the germline V gene. There are 15 residues in the CDR3. Trimming removed 2 bases at V and 7 bases at J, with 16 bases between. The CDR3 DNA sequence: TGCGCCAGCAGCTTCAGGGTTACCGTCGGGAATGAGCAGTTCTTC. It encodes CASSFRVTVGNEQFF.

This clonotype was recorded a few times. J is TRBJ2-7 and V is TRBV6-1, with TRBD1 as a possible D gene (5 bases). The V gene lost 8 bases and the J gene lost 3 bases, with 8 bases spanning the gap. The CDR3 has 11 residues. Germline loops: CDR1 MNHNS, CDR2 SASEGT. The CDR3 protein is CASDRSYEQYF. For the CDR3, the DNA is TGTGCCAGCGACAGAAGCTACGAGCAGTACTTC.

The chain carries TRBV5-1 and TRBJ2-2, with D hard to call. The CDR3 length is 15 residues. Trimming removed 2 bases at V and 5 bases at J, with 13 bases between. Germline V CDR1 and CDR2: SGHRS, YFSETQ. The CDR3 bases are TGCGCCAGCAGCTTAACAGCGATTCAGACCGGGGAGCTGTTTTTT. Its protein is CASSLTAIQTGELFF.

This clonotype showed up many times. The J gene is TRBJ2-7, the V gene TRBV6-5; 7 bases align to TRBD2. The CDR3 is made up of 12 amino acids. Looked up from germline, CDR1 is MNHEY and CDR2 is SVGAGI. V gave up 6 bases and J gave up 4 bases; unmatched junction bases: 3. The CDR3 DNA follows: TGTGCCAGCAGGGGCGGGAGTTACGAGCAGTACTTC. Translating gives CASRGGSYEQYF.

This clonotype showed up just a few times. The chain joins TRBV7-8 to TRBJ2-7; 10 bases are shared with TRBD1. The CDR3 extends over 14 amino acids. CDR1 is SGHVS, CDR2 FQNEAQ, per germline. V lost 4 bases and J lost 7; bases outside the gene matches: 7. The CDR3 sequence: CASSYGTGVGEQYF. CDR3 nucleotide sequence: TGTGCCAGCAGCTACGGGACAGGGGTAGGGGAGCAGTACTTC.